This is a list of T cell receptor beta chains from one sample in a study of blood T cell repertoires in COVID-19. The repertoire was sequenced with immunoSEQ multiplex PCR; TCRdb's copy has only in-frame clones and lacks some. There are 13,000 or so clones in the sample; 75% to 85% occur only once, and about a third lies in the top ten. Sequencing used peripheral blood. These receptors were obtained from a human donor in a cohort sampled during active COVID-19. CDR3s include the opening cysteine and the closing phenylalanine or tryptophan. The order of the fields is clone size, D gene, J gene, V gene, CDR3 DNA, CDR3 protein. The D gene is left open where the match is weak. Rows may omit the clone size; those that give it use once, few, many or a size class.

clone size: once
D gene: TRBD2
J gene: TRBJ2-1
V gene: TRBV6-2/TRBV6-3
CDR3 DNA: TGTGCCAGCAGTTACCCTAGCGGGGGACGTTACAATGAGCAGTTCTTC
CDR3 protein: CASSYPSGGRYNEQFF

clone size: .
D gene: .
J gene: TRBJ1-2
V gene: TRBV5-1
CDR3 DNA: TGCGCCAGCACCGCAGGGTCGTATAAGCCTGCCTACACCTTC
CDR3 protein: CASTAGSYKPAYTF

clone size: .
D gene: .
J gene: TRBJ2-7
V gene: TRBV30
CDR3 DNA: TGTGCCTGGATCAAATCTCGGGGCTACGAGCAGTACTTC
CDR3 protein: CAWIKSRGYEQYF

clone size: .
D gene: TRBD1
J gene: TRBJ1-2
V gene: TRBV7-2
CDR3 DNA: TGTGCCAGCACCGCTGACAGGGAGGTTGGCTACACCTTC
CDR3 protein: CASTADREVGYTF

clone size: .
D gene: TRBD1
J gene: TRBJ2-1
V gene: TRBV24-1
CDR3 DNA: TGTGCCACCGGGGACAGGGGTTACAATGAGCAGTTCTTC
CDR3 protein: CATGDRGYNEQFF

clone size: .
D gene: .
J gene: TRBJ1-1
V gene: TRBV19
CDR3 DNA: TGTGCCAGTAGTATAGATGGGGCAGCCAGAAACACTGAAGCTTTCTTT
CDR3 protein: CASSIDGAARNTEAFF

clone size: once
D gene: .
J gene: TRBJ2-7
V gene: TRBV5-1
CDR3 DNA: TGCGCCAGCAGCCTTAGTGAGGGTTACGACTACGAGCAGTACTTC
CDR3 protein: CASSLSEGYDYEQYF

clone size: medium-sized
D gene: .
J gene: TRBJ1-1
V gene: TRBV5-1
CDR3 DNA: TGCGCCAGCAGCTCCCGGGGTGAGAACACTGAAGCTTTCTTT
CDR3 protein: CASSSRGENTEAFF

clone size: .
D gene: .
J gene: TRBJ2-1
V gene: TRBV7-8
CDR3 DNA: TGTGCCAGCAGCTTCCTGGCTAGGAGCTCCTACAATGAGCAGTTCTTC
CDR3 protein: CASSFLARSSYNEQFF

clone size: .
D gene: TRBD2
J gene: TRBJ2-1
V gene: TRBV14
CDR3 DNA: TGTGCCAGCAGCAGCGGGGGAAGATACAATGAGCAGTTCTTC
CDR3 protein: CASSSGGRYNEQFF

clone size: .
D gene: .
J gene: TRBJ2-1
V gene: TRBV4-1
CDR3 DNA: TGCGCCAGCAGCCAACCCTTGGCCGGGACACTTGACAATGAGCAGTTCTTC
CDR3 protein: CASSQPLAGTLDNEQFF

clone size: few
D gene: TRBD2
J gene: TRBJ2-2
V gene: TRBV9
CDR3 DNA: TGTGCCAGCAGCGTAGCTATGCTAGCGGGGGACACCGGGGAGCTGTTTTTT
CDR3 protein: CASSVAMLAGDTGELFF

clone size: .
D gene: TRBD1
J gene: TRBJ2-7
V gene: TRBV27
CDR3 DNA: TGTGCCAGTCAACGTACCGGGACAGTCTACGAGCAGTACTTC
CDR3 protein: CASQRTGTVYEQYF

clone size: .
D gene: .
J gene: TRBJ1-5
V gene: TRBV18
CDR3 DNA: TGTGCCAGCTCACCATGGGGGGGGAACAATCAGCCCCAGCATTTT
CDR3 protein: CASSPWGGNNQPQHF

clone size: once
D gene: .
J gene: TRBJ1-1
V gene: TRBV19
CDR3 DNA: TGTGCCAGTAGTATACCCCCAGGGACTTCTTCGAACACTGAAGCTTTCTTT
CDR3 protein: CASSIPPGTSSNTEAFF

clone size: .
D gene: .
J gene: TRBJ1-2
V gene: TRBV19
CDR3 DNA: TGTGCCAGTAGTATCCCTCAGGGCTGGAAAGGCTACACCTTC
CDR3 protein: CASSIPQGWKGYTF

clone size: .
D gene: .
J gene: TRBJ2-2
V gene: TRBV30
CDR3 DNA: TGTGCGCGGGACTCGACCACCGGGGAGCTGTTTTTT
CDR3 protein: CARDSTTGELFF

clone size: .
D gene: .
J gene: TRBJ1-5
V gene: TRBV6-2/TRBV6-3
CDR3 DNA: TGTGCCAGCAGTTACCCGGGACTCATGGGCAATCAGCCCCAGCATTTT
CDR3 protein: CASSYPGLMGNQPQHF

clone size: few
D gene: TRBD1
J gene: TRBJ1-4
V gene: TRBV28
CDR3 DNA: TGTGCCAGCAGCCGAATAGGGGGACAGGGGGCTGAAAAACTGTTTTTT
CDR3 protein: CASSRIGGQGAEKLFF

clone size: .
D gene: TRBD1
J gene: TRBJ2-1
V gene: TRBV4-2
CDR3 DNA: TGTGCCAGCAGTACACCTGACAGGGGGAATGAGCAGTTCTTC
CDR3 protein: CASSTPDRGNEQFF

clone size: once
D gene: .
J gene: TRBJ1-1
V gene: TRBV7-2
CDR3 DNA: TGTGCCAGCAGCTTATATCCAGGGAGGACTGAAGCTTTCTTT
CDR3 protein: CASSLYPGRTEAFF

clone size: .
D gene: TRBD1
J gene: TRBJ1-1
V gene: TRBV4-3
CDR3 DNA: TGCGCCAGCAGCCAAGAGACGATCCGGACAGGGGGTGTAGGATCCACTGAAGCTTTCTTT
CDR3 protein: CASSQETIRTGGVGSTEAFF

clone size: .
D gene: TRBD2
J gene: TRBJ2-5
V gene: TRBV3-1/TRBV3-2
CDR3 DNA: TGTGCCAGCAGCCAACGCGGGACTAGCGGGGGGAAAGAGACCCAGTACTTC
CDR3 protein: CASSQRGTSGGKETQYF

clone size: .
D gene: .
J gene: TRBJ2-1
V gene: TRBV7-8
CDR3 DNA: TGTGCCAGCAGCTACCAGGGGGGCTCCTACAATGAGCAGTTCTTC
CDR3 protein: CASSYQGGSYNEQFF

clone size: .
D gene: TRBD1
J gene: TRBJ2-2
V gene: TRBV24-1
CDR3 DNA: TGTGCCACCAGTGATTTGAGTTACAGGGGGCCCAACACCGGGGAGCTGTTTTTT
CDR3 protein: CATSDLSYRGPNTGELFF

clone size: .
D gene: TRBD1
J gene: TRBJ2-5
V gene: TRBV10-3
CDR3 DNA: TGTGCCATCAGTGTTAGGGACAGGCAAGAGACCCAGTACTTC
CDR3 protein: CAISVRDRQETQYF

clone size: .
D gene: .
J gene: TRBJ1-6
V gene: TRBV28
CDR3 DNA: TGTGCCAGCAGTTTAAGGACAAACAATTCACCCCTCCACTTT
CDR3 protein: CASSLRTNNSPLHF

clone size: .
D gene: TRBD1
J gene: TRBJ2-7
V gene: TRBV2
CDR3 DNA: TGTGCCAGCAGTGAACGTGGACAGGATGACTACGAGCAGTACTTC
CDR3 protein: CASSERGQDDYEQYF

clone size: once
D gene: .
J gene: TRBJ1-1
V gene: TRBV18
CDR3 DNA: TGTGCCAGCTCACACCCAACAGGTATGAACACTGAAGCTTTCTTT
CDR3 protein: CASSHPTGMNTEAFF

clone size: few
D gene: .
J gene: TRBJ2-7
V gene: TRBV2
CDR3 DNA: TGTGCCAGCAGTGCCAGCTACGAGCAGTACTTC
CDR3 protein: CASSASYEQYF

clone size: .
D gene: .
J gene: TRBJ2-1
V gene: TRBV6-5
CDR3 DNA: TGTGCCAGCAGTTTGGAACAGGGCCTTTACAATGAGCAGTTCTTC
CDR3 protein: CASSLEQGLYNEQFF

clone size: once
D gene: TRBD1
J gene: TRBJ1-5
V gene: TRBV30
CDR3 DNA: TGTGCCTGGAGTGAGGGACAGAGCTATCAGCCCCAGCATTTT
CDR3 protein: CAWSEGQSYQPQHF

clone size: .
D gene: TRBD1
J gene: TRBJ1-5
V gene: TRBV6-6
CDR3 DNA: TGTGCCAGCAAAAGGCAGGGGGCGAGACAGCCCCAGCATTTT
CDR3 protein: CASKRQGARQPQHF

clone size: .
D gene: .
J gene: TRBJ2-2
V gene: TRBV18
CDR3 DNA: TGTGCCAGCTCACCACCTGGAGGGGCCGACGGGGAGCTGTTTTTT
CDR3 protein: CASSPPGGADGELFF

clone size: .
D gene: TRBD2
J gene: TRBJ2-1
V gene: TRBV2
CDR3 DNA: TGTGCCAGCAGTGTCCCTAGCGGGGGGGTCAATGAGCAGTTCTTC
CDR3 protein: CASSVPSGGVNEQFF

clone size: .
D gene: .
J gene: TRBJ2-7
V gene: TRBV4-2
CDR3 DNA: TGTGCCAGCAGCCAAGATCTGGGCAGTGCTACCTACGAGCAGTACTTC
CDR3 protein: CASSQDLGSATYEQYF